Listed below are T cell receptor beta chains from one sample, sequenced in a study of cytomegalovirus exposure and HLA in healthy donors. Some clones are missing from TCRdb's copy, which holds only in-frame ones; the method was immunoSEQ multiplex PCR. The sample contains some 190,000 clones, about 85% of which appear only once. The sample comprised PBMCs. The receptors originated from a woman between 45 and 60 years old in good health and CMV-seronegative. The CDR3 runs from the conserved cysteine through the conserved F or W. D genes are given only for firm matches. Clone size is given for some rows only: seen once, a few or many times, or a class if the clone is expanded.

j_call,clone_size,d_call,v_call,cdr3_nt,cdr3_aa
TRBJ2-1,.,TRBD2,TRBV5-1,TGCGCCAGCAGCGAAGGGACTAGCGGGCGCAACAATGAGCAGTTCTTC,CASSEGTSGRNNEQFF
TRBJ1-1,.,.,TRBV19,TGTGCCAGTAGTATCCAGAGGACTGAAGCTTTCTTT,CASSIQRTEAFF
TRBJ1-1,.,.,TRBV7-9,TGTGCCAGCAGTCGTTTTCAGGGTAAGGATGAAGCTTTCTTT,CASSRFQGKDEAFF
TRBJ1-2,once,TRBD1,TRBV4-3,TGCGCCAGCAGCCAACAGAACACAGGGGTCTATGGCTACACCTTC,CASSQQNTGVYGYTF
TRBJ1-6,.,TRBD1,TRBV15,TGTGCCACCAGCAGAGATCAAGGGTTGGGACAGGGTTATTCACCCCTCCACTTT,CATSRDQGLGQGYSPLHF
TRBJ2-2,.,TRBD1,TRBV28,TGTGCCAGCAGTTCCGGACAGGCCTGGGCCGGGGAGCTGTTTTTT,CASSSGQAWAGELFF
TRBJ2-3,.,TRBD2,TRBV4-3,TGCGCCAGCAGCCAAGATTGGGAGGGGACTAGCGACAGCACAGATACGCAGTATTTT,CASSQDWEGTSDSTDTQYF
TRBJ1-4,once,.,TRBV11-2,TGTGCCAGCGGGGGCCCGATTAATGAAAAACTGTTTTTT,CASGGPINEKLFF
TRBJ2-1,.,TRBD2,TRBV7-2,TGTGCCAGCAGCCCGGGACTAGCGGGGGGGCTGAATGAGCAGTTCTTC,CASSPGLAGGLNEQFF
TRBJ1-6,once,.,TRBV14,TGTGCCAGCAGCCCTGAGTGGGCCGGATCACCCCTCCACTTT,CASSPEWAGSPLHF
TRBJ1-1,.,TRBD1,TRBV28,TGTGCCAGCAGTTTTTCAGGGACAGGGAGTTCGGAAGCTTTCTTT,CASSFSGTGSSEAFF
TRBJ1-5,few,TRBD1,TRBV28,TGTGCCAGCAACCGACAGGGGCCCCAGCATTTT,CASNRQGPQHF
TRBJ2-7,once,.,TRBV6-1,TGTGCCAGCAAGCAGACTAGCTCCTACGAGCAGTACTTC,CASKQTSSYEQYF
TRBJ1-6,.,TRBD1,TRBV10-3,TGTGCCATCAGGGGACAGTATAATTCACCCCTCCACTTT,CAIRGQYNSPLHF
TRBJ2-2,few,.,TRBV2,TGTGCCAGCATTCCGACAGGAAGCCCCACCGGGGAGCTGTTTTTT,CASIPTGSPTGELFF
TRBJ2-1,.,TRBD1,TRBV7-3,TGTGCCAGCAGCTCACGGGGGGACAGGGGCAATGAGCAGTTCTTC,CASSSRGDRGNEQFF
TRBJ2-7,.,.,TRBV19,TGTGCCAGTAGTATGGGCCTTGTCTACGAGCAGTACTTC,CASSMGLVYEQYF
TRBJ1-5,.,.,TRBV5-6,TGTGCCAGCAGCTTGCGACTTTCAAATCAGCCCCAGCATTTT,CASSLRLSNQPQHF
TRBJ2-7,.,TRBD2,TRBV9,TGTGCCAGCAGCGGGGGACTAGCGGGAAGGGAGCAGTACTTC,CASSGGLAGREQYF
TRBJ2-1,.,.,TRBV15,TGTGCCACCAGCAGAGGATCGACATACAATGAGCAGTTCTTC,CATSRGSTYNEQFF
TRBJ2-7,.,.,TRBV6-1,TGTGCCAGCAGGAGCGACGGCTCCTACGAGCAGTACTTC,CASRSDGSYEQYF
TRBJ1-3,once,.,TRBV18,TGTGCCAGCTCACCCTACCTTCAGGGCGCTGGAAACACCATATATTTT,CASSPYLQGAGNTIYF
TRBJ2-1,.,.,TRBV28,TGTGCCAGCAGTTTATTCGGCAGGTCGAATGAGCAGTTCTTC,CASSLFGRSNEQFF
TRBJ2-7,.,TRBD2,TRBV4-3,TGCGCCAGCAGCCAAGAGGGGACTAGCGGTGCGGACGAGCAGTACTTC,CASSQEGTSGADEQYF
TRBJ2-1,.,TRBD2,TRBV6-4,TGTGCCAGCAGTCCAGGACTAGCGGGGCACAATGAGCAGTTCTTC,CASSPGLAGHNEQFF
TRBJ2-1,.,.,TRBV5-6,TGTGCCAGCAGCTTACCTATTGGTGAGCAGTTCTTC,CASSLPIGEQFF
TRBJ2-1,once,TRBD2,TRBV29-1,TGCAGCGTCCCGACCGGACTAGCGGGAGGGGGTAATGAGCAGTTCTTC,CSVPTGLAGGGNEQFF
TRBJ1-4,.,TRBD1,TRBV6-1,TGTGCCACCGGCCTTACAGGGGCTAATGAAAAACTGTTTTTT,CATGLTGANEKLFF
TRBJ2-5,.,.,TRBV18,TGTGCCAGCTCACCACTTTCGGGAGTAGTTCGAGAGACCCAGTACTTC,CASSPLSGVVRETQYF
TRBJ1-1,.,TRBD1,TRBV5-1,TGCGCCAGCACCCGACTCGGGCAGGGGGCTTACGAAGCTTTCTTT,CASTRLGQGAYEAFF
TRBJ1-1,.,.,TRBV6-5,TGTGCCAGCACCGCGACAGCCCTGAACACTGAAGCTTTCTTT,CASTATALNTEAFF
TRBJ2-7,.,.,TRBV19,TGTGCCAGTAGTATGGAAGACACCCACCGCTACGAGCAGTACTTC,CASSMEDTHRYEQYF
TRBJ2-3,.,TRBD1,TRBV4-3,TGCGCCAGCAGCCAGGGGGACAGGGTTGATACGCAGTATTTT,CASSQGDRVDTQYF
TRBJ2-7,.,.,TRBV6-5,TGTGCCAGCAGTTACTTGACTAGTCTTTTCTACGAGCAGTACTTC,CASSYLTSLFYEQYF
TRBJ1-1,.,TRBD1,TRBV19,TGTGCCAGTAGTATAAACAGGGGGCGAGGGACTGAAGCTTTCTTT,CASSINRGRGTEAFF
TRBJ2-5,.,.,TRBV2,TGTGCCAGCAGTTTGGGAGGAGGAGGGGGGGGAGAGACCCAGTACTTC,CASSLGGGGGGETQYF
TRBJ1-6,.,TRBD1,TRBV4-2,TGTGCCAGCAGCCAAGGGACAGGGGATTCACCCCTCCACTTT,CASSQGTGDSPLHF
TRBJ2-3,.,.,TRBV19,TGTGCCAGTAGTATAGACCCGAGCGGTTTCACAGATACGCAGTATTTT,CASSIDPSGFTDTQYF
TRBJ1-5,.,.,TRBV6-6,TGTGCCAGCAGTCTCCCGACAGAACTCAGCAATCAGCCCCAGCATTTT,CASSLPTELSNQPQHF
TRBJ2-1,few,.,TRBV4-3,TGCGCCAGCAGCCAAGAGCTGGGCCGGTACAATGAGCAGTTCTTC,CASSQELGRYNEQFF
TRBJ1-1,.,TRBD1,TRBV2,TGTGCCAGCGGAGGGGGCTTGAACACTGAAGCTTTCTTT,CASGGGLNTEAFF
TRBJ2-6,.,.,TRBV7-9,TGTGCCAGCAGCTTAGGGGGATGGGAGGCTGGGGCCAACGTCCTGACTTTC,CASSLGGWEAGANVLTF
TRBJ1-4,few,TRBD1,TRBV29-1,TGCAGCGTCCGGGACAGGGGTGAAAAACTGTTTTTT,CSVRDRGEKLFF
TRBJ1-5,.,.,TRBV2,TGTGCCAGCAGCCCAAGGACAGTTCAAAGCAATCAGCCCCAGCATTTT,CASSPRTVQSNQPQHF
TRBJ2-5,.,.,TRBV9,TGTGCCAGCAGCGTATGGGGAGAGGGAGAGACCCAGTACTTC,CASSVWGEGETQYF
TRBJ1-1,.,.,TRBV6-5,TGTGCCAGCAGTTACTTAAAGAACACTGAAGCTTTCTTT,CASSYLKNTEAFF
TRBJ1-1,few,.,TRBV6-6,TGTGCCAGCAGCGTCCAGGGGAACACTGAAGCTTTCTTT,CASSVQGNTEAFF
TRBJ1-1,.,TRBD1,TRBV18,TGTGCCAGCTCACTACAGGGGGGGTACACTGAAGCTTTCTTT,CASSLQGGYTEAFF